The table lists the clone carrying this T cell receptor (beta chain) with a few counts. The antigen is undetermined. The record originates from a study of response to subunit inactivated influenza vaccine. The study, taken as a whole, reports: Authors suggested seasonal influenza vaccinations each recruit few new T cells.

V was clipped by 3 bases and J by 3 bases, with 17 bases between them. Germline V gene data show CDR1 as SGDLS and CDR2 as YYNGEE. This CDR3 spans 16 amino acids. TCRdb reanalysed the RT-PCR reads using MiXCR and keeps one entry per CDR3 protein. Here the sample spans some 520,000 distinct CDR3 sequences, more than 15% being singletons. The sequence was collected from a man aged 45 to 70 who received an inactivated influenza vaccine. The chain has TRBV9 and TRBJ2-3, with D possibly matching TRBD1 (6 bases). The specimen comprised CD4+ T cells sorted from PBMCs, sampled roughly 24 months after vaccination. CDR3 nucleotide sequence: TGTGCCAGCAGCGAACAGGGCGGAGTAGGGACAGATACGCAGTATTTT. Its translation: CASSEQGGVGTDTQYF.